The 19 T cell receptor beta chains listed next were all sequenced from one sample in a study of blood T cell repertoires in COVID-19. The method was immunoSEQ multiplex PCR; TCRdb's version includes in-frame clones alone and lacks a portion of them. The data hold 350,000 to 500,000 clones, with over 75% observed a single time. Material: PBMCs or T cells enriched from blood (not recorded which). These receptors originate from a woman between 18 and 29 years old who had been exposed to COVID-19.

V usage is TRBV5-1 and J usage is TRBJ2-3; TRBD1 is a possible D gene (5 bases). The V gene lost 2 bases and the J gene lost 3 bases, with 13 bases spanning the gap. CDR1 SGHRS and CDR2 YFSETQ come from the germline V gene. The CDR3 is made up of 15 amino acids. The CDR3 DNA sequence: TGCGCCAGCAGCTTCCAGGGCAGATTGACAGATACGCAGTATTTT. This encodes CASSFQGRLTDTQYF.

There are a few counts of this clone. V is TRBV21-1 and J is TRBJ1-2; TRBD1 is the table's D call, not checked against the DNA. TRBV21-1 is a known pseudogene. CDR3 length equals 15 residues. The CDR3 spells CASSKGQGQNYGYTF. The CDR3 DNA sequence: TGTGCCAGCAGCAAGGGACAGGGGCAGAACTATGGCTACACCTTC.

The rearrangement links TRBV7-2 to TRBJ1-1; D is possibly TRBD1 (5 bases). The V and J ends lost 6 bases and 2 bases respectively, with 10 bases between them. The CDR3 loop spans 13 amino acids. Germline V gene data show CDR1 as SGHTA and CDR2 as FQGNSA. The CDR3 DNA follows: TGTGCCAGCAGTCCAGGGTTTAACACTGAAGCTTTCTTT. It yields the protein CASSPGFNTEAFF.

The CDR3 region is CASSRAGGRGTEAFF. The CDR3 DNA follows: TGTGCCAGCTCACGGGCAGGGGGCAGGGGCACTGAAGCTTTCTTT. The chain employs TRBV18 and TRBJ1-1; 8 positions match TRBD1. The V gene end was trimmed by 4 bases and the J gene end by 4 bases; junction bases not matched to a gene: 8. The CDR3 sequence is 15 residues long. The germline gives CDR1 KGHSH, CDR2 LQKENI.

The chain carries TRBV4-1 and TRBJ2-7; D is uncertain. Deletions cut 8 bases from V and 3 bases from J, with 8 bases between. This CDR3 is 11 amino acids long. The germline V gene has CDR1 MGHRA and CDR2 YSYEKL. The CDR3 coding sequence is TGCGCCAGCGAGTCCGGCTACGAGCAGTACTTC. Its protein product is CASESGYEQYF.

The chain carries TRBV10-3 and TRBJ2-7, with 7 bases fitting TRBD1. Germline V lookup: CDR1 ENHRY, CDR2 SYGVKD. The CDR3 has 15 amino acids. After removal of 3 bases from V and 3 bases from J, the junction contained 8 bases not matched to a gene. The DNA of the CDR3 is TGTGCCATCAGTGAAGAACAGGGGATCGGCTACGAGCAGTACTTC. It translates to CAISEEQGIGYEQYF.

This chain links TRBV4-1 with TRBJ2-2; 12 nucleotides line up with TRBD2. The ends lost 1 base at V and 6 bases at J; junction bases unmatched: 6. The CDR3 consists of 17 residues. Germline V lookup: CDR1 MGHRA, CDR2 YSYEKL. Here the CDR3 reads CASSQGARLAGAGELFF. CDR3 nucleotide sequence: TGCGCCAGCAGCCAAGGGGCAAGACTAGCGGGAGCCGGGGAGCTGTTTTTT.

V and J are TRBV3-1 (or the pseudogene TRBV3-2) and TRBJ1-3; no firm D call. Trimming removed 5 bases at V and 0 bases at J, with 11 bases between. Germline V gene data show CDR1 as LGHDT and CDR2 as YNNKEL (reference sequence). CDR3 length equals 15 residues. For the CDR3, the DNA is TGTGCCAGCAGCACCGCGGGCTACTCTGGAAACACCATATATTTT. This translates into CASSTAGYSGNTIYF.

Here the CDR3 reads CASSPGSNQPQHF. The CDR3 DNA reads TGTGCCAGCAGTCCAGGCAGCAATCAGCCCCAGCATTTT. This chain joins TRBV12-3 or TRBV12-4 and TRBJ1-5; D not resolved. Trimming removed 5 bases from V and 1 base from J, with 6 bases in between. The length of the CDR3 is 13 residues.

The chain carries TRBV28 and TRBJ1-2, with D possibly being TRBD1 (6 bases). This CDR3 comprises 13 residues. V was shortened by 7 bases and J by 1 base, with 10 bases between the two germline ends. CDR1 is MDHEN and CDR2 is SYDVKM in the germline V gene. CDR3 sequence: CASTGALNYGYTF. The CDR3 DNA is TGTGCCAGCACAGGGGCCCTTAACTATGGCTACACCTTC.

This chain connects TRBV18 to TRBJ2-7; TRBD2 aligns across 9 bases. Trimming cost V 2 bases and J 3 bases; bases outside gene matches: 8. The CDR3 is 16 residues long. CDR1 is KGHSH and CDR2 is LQKENI in the germline V gene. The CDR3: CASSPLPGLAGYEQYF. The CDR3 bases are TGTGCCAGCTCACCATTGCCGGGACTAGCTGGCTACGAGCAGTACTTC.

V is TRBV30 and J is TRBJ2-2, with D possibly matching TRBD1 (5 bases). Germline V gene data show CDR1 as GTSNPN and CDR2 as SVGIG (reference sequence). This CDR3 contains 17 residues. V was shortened by 2 bases and J by 0 bases, with 16 bases between the two germline ends. CDR3 nucleotides: TGTGCCTGGAGTATAGGACACACAGTATCGAACACCGGGGAGCTGTTTTTT. This gives the protein CAWSIGHTVSNTGELFF.

The chain joins TRBV7-3 to TRBJ2-1; D may be TRBD1 (8 bases). The CDR3 extends over 15 amino acids. V was shortened by 5 bases and J by 7 bases, with 18 bases between the two germline ends. Per germline, CDR1 SGHTA and CDR2 FQGTGA. The CDR3 nucleotides read TGTGCCAGCAGCCGCGGACAGGGAGGGAAGAATGAGCAGTTCTTC. Protein product: CASSRGQGGKNEQFF. The full variable domain, in which reference TRBV7-3 and TRBJ2-1 provide the parts outside the CDR3, is GAGVSQTPSNKVTEKGKYVELRCDPISGHTALYWYRQSLGQGPEFLIYFQGTGAADDSGLPNDRFFAVRPEGSVSTLKIQRTERGDSAVYLCASSRGQGGKNEQFFGPGTRLTVL.

The V gene is TRBV10-3, the J gene TRBJ2-2; 11 positions match TRBD2. The CDR3 has 16 residues. J gave up 5 bases and V 6 bases, and 8 bases lay outside the gene matches. CDR1 ENHRY and CDR2 SYGVKD come from the germline V gene. CDR3 amino acids: CAIRSGLAGGTGELFF. The DNA of the CDR3 is TGTGCCATCAGATCGGGCCTAGCGGGAGGTACCGGGGAGCTGTTTTTT.

This sequence joins TRBV24-1 and TRBJ1-2, with 8 bases that match TRBD1. There are 14 residues in the CDR3. Germline assignment: CDR1 KGHDR and CDR2 SFDVKD. J lost 5 bases, V lost 5 bases, and 6 bases had no gene match. CDR3 DNA: TGTGCCACCAGTGCCAGACAGGGGTCGTATGGCTACACCTTC. It yields the protein CATSARQGSYGYTF.

In its sample, this clone was seen once. V and J are TRBV15 and TRBJ1-2; 10 nucleotides line up with TRBD1. Germline assignment: CDR1 LNHNV and CDR2 YYDKDF (reference sequence). CDR3 length equals 17 residues. V lost 3 bases, J lost 8 bases, and 15 bases stayed unmatched. The CDR3 sequence is CATSSLPGTGEIGGYTF. The DNA for the CDR3 is TGTGCCACCAGCAGTCTCCCCGGGACAGGGGAGATAGGGGGCTACACCTTC.

The chain links TRBV5-4 to TRBJ2-7, with a tentative D call TRBD1 (5 bases). The CDR3 length is 13 residues. V was shortened by 0 bases and J by 2 bases, with 6 bases between the two germline ends. The germline CDR1 and CDR2 sequences are SGHNT and YYREEE (reference sequence). The CDR3 region has the DNA TGTGCCAGCAGCTTGGACAGGACCTACGAGCAGTACTTC. It codes for CASSLDRTYEQYF.

The chain recombines TRBV28 with TRBJ2-3; 15 positions agree with TRBD2. CDR1 is MDHEN and CDR2 is SYDVKM in the germline V gene. CDR3 length equals 16 residues. Trimming removed 6 bases from V and 5 bases from J; junction bases left unmatched: 6. The CDR3: CASRIGLAGGQDTQYF. In nucleotides, the CDR3 is TGTGCCAGCAGGATTGGACTAGCGGGAGGGCAAGATACGCAGTATTTT.

The V and J genes are TRBV5-1 and TRBJ2-1; the match to TRBD2 covers 13 bases. Germline CDR1 reads SGHRS; CDR2 reads YFSETQ. The CDR3 extends over 14 amino acids. V lost 3 bases, J lost 9 bases, and 3 bases stayed unmatched. The CDR3 DNA follows: TGCGCCAGCAGCTCAAGACTAGCGGGAGGTGAGCAGTTCTTC. Its protein product is CASSSRLAGGEQFF. The full variable domain, with the rest looked up from reference TRBV5-1 and TRBJ2-1, is KAGVTQTPRYLIKTRGQQVTLSCSPISGHRSVSWYQQTPGQGLQFLFEYFSETQRNKGNFPGRFSGRQFSNSRSEMNVSTLELGDSALYLCASSSRLAGGEQFFGPGTRLTVL.